The clone carrying this T cell receptor beta chain was seen just once. V gave up 0 bases and J gave up 7 bases; unmatched junction bases: 5. CDR1 is LNHNV, CDR2 YYDKDF, per germline (reference sequence). The CDR3 is 15 residues long. This record belongs to a study of blood T cell repertoires in COVID-19. Turning to the study itself: Specimens from acute and convalescent COVID-19 originated in the United States, Italy and Spain.

Profiling relied on immunoSEQ multiplex PCR, and the TCRdb table lists in-frame clones only, not all of them. Of about 52,000 clones in the sample, roughly 82% were seen once. This TCR was recovered from a woman of 80 years or more with acute or convalescent COVID-19. The chain couples TRBV15 to TRBJ1-4; 7 bases match TRBD1. The sample comprised peripheral blood. Here the CDR3 DNA reads TGTGCCACCAGCAGAGAGACAGGGCGCGCTGAAAAACTGTTTTTT. The encoded protein is CATSRETGRAEKLFF.